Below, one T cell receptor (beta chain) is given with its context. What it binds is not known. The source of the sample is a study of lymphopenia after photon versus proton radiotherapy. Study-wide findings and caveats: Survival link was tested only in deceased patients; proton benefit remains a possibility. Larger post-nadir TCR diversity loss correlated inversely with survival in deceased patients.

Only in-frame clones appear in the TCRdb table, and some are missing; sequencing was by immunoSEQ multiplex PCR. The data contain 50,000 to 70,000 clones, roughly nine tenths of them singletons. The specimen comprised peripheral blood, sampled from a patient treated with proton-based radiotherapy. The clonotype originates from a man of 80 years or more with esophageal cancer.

The CDR3 here is CASSQTPVADVNEQYF. CDR3 nucleotides: TGTGCCAGCAGCCAAACCCCCGTGGCCGACGTAAACGAGCAGTACTTC. The chain joins TRBV4-2 to TRBJ2-7; no clear D. The CDR3 runs to 16 residues. Germline V gene sequence: CDR1 LGHNA, CDR2 YNFKEQ. Between the trimmed V and J ends, which lost 2 bases and 5 bases, there was a span of 19 bases.